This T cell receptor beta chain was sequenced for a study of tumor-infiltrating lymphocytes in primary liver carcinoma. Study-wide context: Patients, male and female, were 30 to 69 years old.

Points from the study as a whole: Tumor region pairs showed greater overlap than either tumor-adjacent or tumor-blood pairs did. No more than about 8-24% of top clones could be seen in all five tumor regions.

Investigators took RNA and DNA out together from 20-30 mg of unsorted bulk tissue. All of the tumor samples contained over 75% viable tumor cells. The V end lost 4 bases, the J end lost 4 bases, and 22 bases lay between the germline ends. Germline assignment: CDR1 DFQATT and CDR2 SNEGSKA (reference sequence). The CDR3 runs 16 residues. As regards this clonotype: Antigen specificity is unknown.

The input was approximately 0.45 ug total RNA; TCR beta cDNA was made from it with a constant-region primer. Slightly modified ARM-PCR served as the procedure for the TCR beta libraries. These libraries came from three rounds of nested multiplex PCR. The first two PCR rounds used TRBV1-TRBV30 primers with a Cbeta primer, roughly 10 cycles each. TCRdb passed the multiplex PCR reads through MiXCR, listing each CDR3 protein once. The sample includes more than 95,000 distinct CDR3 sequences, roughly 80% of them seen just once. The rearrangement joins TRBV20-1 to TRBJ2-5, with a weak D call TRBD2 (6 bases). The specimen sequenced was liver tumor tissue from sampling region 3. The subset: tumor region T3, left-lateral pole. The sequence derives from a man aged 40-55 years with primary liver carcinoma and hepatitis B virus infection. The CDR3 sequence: CSAIPISGSIGETQYF. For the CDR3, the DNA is TGCAGTGCTATCCCGATAAGCGGGTCGATCGGAGAGACCCAGTACTTC.